One sample yielded the 20 T cell receptor beta chains listed below, sequenced in a study of blood T cell repertoires in COVID-19. The assay was immunoSEQ multiplex PCR, and TCRdb's table has in-frame clones only and misses some. Among about 200,000 clones listed, 70% to 90% were seen once. The sample taken for sequencing was peripheral blood. The receptors were gathered from a man aged 50-59 years with COVID-19, enrolled during active disease.

This clone is categorized as medium-sized (0.01 to 0.1%). The V call is TRBV29-1, the J call TRBJ2-7; D ambiguous. The CDR3 contains 13 residues. CDR1 and CDR2 from the germline V gene are SQVTM and ANQGSEA. V was trimmed by 6 bases and J by 0 bases, leaving 12 bases between them. The CDR3 sequence is CSVITANSYEQYF. In DNA, the CDR3 is TGCAGCGTGATCACAGCTAACTCCTACGAGCAGTACTTC.

The chain links TRBV7-3 to TRBJ2-5; the match to TRBD2 covers 8 bases. This CDR3 contains 15 residues. V lost 2 bases and J lost 4; bases outside the gene matches: 6. Germline CDR1 SGHTA, CDR2 FQGTGA. CDR3 DNA: TGTGCCAGCAGCTTAGACGGGGGGGCCAGAGAGACCCAGTACTTC. Its translation: CASSLDGGARETQYF.

The chain joins TRBV27 to TRBJ2-7; 7 bases fit TRBD2. The germline V gene has CDR1 MNHEY and CDR2 SMNVEV (reference sequence). Trimming at V came to 4 bases and at J to 4 bases, leaving 4 bases not matched to a gene. The CDR3 is made up of 13 amino acids. The CDR3 nucleotides read TGTGCCAGCAGTTGGGACGGGAGGTACGAGCAGTACTTC. Amino acid sequence: CASSWDGRYEQYF.

In its sample, this clone was seen once. The chain combines TRBV27 with TRBJ1-1; D gene uncertain. CDR1 MNHEY and CDR2 SMNVEV come from the germline V gene (reference sequence). This CDR3 spans 13 amino acids. Trimming removed 4 bases at V and 1 base at J, with 7 bases between. CDR3 residues: CASSYSGNTEAFF. In DNA form, the CDR3 reads TGTGCCAGCAGTTATTCCGGGAACACTGAAGCTTTCTTT.

Remarks on this clone: Other DNA variants within this sample encode the same CDR3. The chain joins TRBV6-2 or TRBV6-3 to TRBJ2-7, with a tentative D call TRBD1 (5 bases). The CDR3 length is 12 residues. The V gene lost 2 bases and the J gene lost 3 bases, with 5 bases spanning the gap. Looked up from germline, CDR1 is MNHEY and CDR2 is SVGEGT. CDR3 coding DNA: TGTGCCAGCAGTTACAGGGGCTACGAGCAGTACTTC. It is translated as CASSYRGYEQYF.

This clone was recorded once. The chain combines TRBV5-4 with TRBJ2-1; 8 nucleotides agree with TRBD2. This CDR3 is built from 14 residues. V shed 4 bases, J shed 7 bases, and the junction held 7 bases outside the gene matches. Germline V gene sequence: CDR1 SGHNT, CDR2 YYREEE (reference sequence). The CDR3 reads CASSSSGTSNEQFF. The CDR3 DNA sequence: TGTGCCAGCAGCAGCTCCGGGACTAGTAATGAGCAGTTCTTC.

This clone showed up just once. The chain combines TRBV7-2 with TRBJ2-3; TRBD1 matches 10 bases. CDR1 and CDR2 (germline): SGHTA, FQGNSA. CDR3 length equals 14 residues. Trimming took 5 bases from V and 6 from J; bases not matched to a gene: 5. CDR3 region: CASSRDRGWDTQYF. In nucleotides, the CDR3 is TGTGCCAGCAGCCGGGACAGGGGTTGGGATACGCAGTATTTT.

V is TRBV5-6 and J is TRBJ2-3, with D possibly TRBD2 on 5 matching bases. The CDR3 spans 13 residues. Germline lookup yields CDR1 SGHDT and CDR2 YYEEEE. V shed 6 bases and J shed 2 bases, with 10 bases lying between them. The CDR3 region is CASMRETTDTQYF. The CDR3 DNA reads TGTGCCAGCATGAGGGAAACCACAGATACGCAGTATTTT.

Concerning this clone: Relative to the germline gene, one junction end is altered; a read error may explain this. The DNA for the CDR3 is TGTGCCAGCAGTTACTGGGGGGGAGAGGCCCAGTACTTC. Translation: CASSYWGGEAQYF. The rearrangement links TRBV6-6 to TRBJ2-5; TRBD2 aligns across 7 bases. Germline CDR1 and CDR2: MNHNY and SVGAGI (reference sequence). This CDR3 comprises 13 residues.

The J gene is TRBJ1-3, the V gene TRBV3-1 (or the pseudogene TRBV3-2); D ambiguous. This CDR3 is 16 amino acids long. The V and J ends lost 5 bases and 0 bases respectively, with 14 bases between them. Germline CDR1 is LGHDT and CDR2 is YNNKEL (reference sequence). The CDR3 sequence is CASSSRREFSGNTIYF. CDR3 DNA sequence: TGTGCCAGCAGCTCCCGACGGGAATTCTCTGGAAACACCATATATTTT.

The rearrangement uses TRBV19 and TRBJ1-1, with 9 bases identical to TRBD1. In germline, CDR1 is LNHDA, CDR2 SQIVND (reference sequence). V was pared by 7 bases and J by 11 bases, with 5 bases of the junction left unmatched. The CDR3 contains 11 residues. CDR3 DNA sequence: TGTGCCAGTACCCTGGGGACAGGGGCTTTCTTT. As protein: CASTLGTGAFF. Full variable domain (outside the CDR3, taken from reference TRBV19 and TRBJ1-1): DGGITQSPKYLFRKEGQNVTLSCEQNLNHDAMYWYRQDPGQGLRLIYYSQIVNDFQKGDIAEGYSVSREKKESFPLTVTSAQKNPTAFYLCASTLGTGAFFGQGTRLTVV.

The rearrangement joins TRBV5-1 to TRBJ2-5; tentatively, D is TRBD1 (5 bases). Germline loops: CDR1 SGHRS, CDR2 YFSETQ. V was shortened by 4 bases and J by 3 bases, with 13 bases between the two germline ends. The CDR3 spans 14 residues. This chain's CDR3 is CASSHPLGEETQYF. Here the CDR3 DNA reads TGCGCCAGCAGCCACCCCCTAGGGGAAGAGACCCAGTACTTC.

The J gene is TRBJ2-7, the V gene TRBV18; 11 positions match TRBD2. This CDR3 has 15 amino acids. J was trimmed by 2 bases and V by 3 bases; bases with no gene match: 3. Germline CDR1 is KGHSH and CDR2 is LQKENI. CDR3 nucleotides: TGTGCCAGCTCACCCGTGGGACTAGCGGCCTACGAGCAGTACTTC. This translates into CASSPVGLAAYEQYF. Supplemented by reference TRBV18 and TRBJ2-7, the full variable domain reads NAGVMQNPRHLVRRRGQEARLRCSPMKGHSHVYWYRQLPEEGLKFMVYLQKENIIDESGMPKERFSAEFPKEGPSILRIQQVVRGDSAAYFCASSPVGLAAYEQYFGPGTRLTVT.

As regards this clone: Compared with germline, one end of the junction differs, possibly owing to a read error. CDR3 bases: TGTGCCACCAGTGGGCGGGACAGGGGGCCGGTCTTC. This gives the protein CATSGRDRGPVF. This chain connects TRBV24-1 to TRBJ2-1, with TRBD1 matching over 12 bases. CDR3 length: 12 residues. Germline loops: CDR1 KGHDR, CDR2 SFDVKD.

The chain is built from TRBV30 and TRBJ2-5, with no clear D. CDR1 is GTSNPN, CDR2 SVGIG, per germline (reference sequence). Trimming took 5 bases from V and 2 from J, leaving 9 bases between them. CDR3 length: 12 amino acids. CDR3 residues: CAWVPVQETQYF. CDR3 bases: TGTGCCTGGGTGCCGGTTCAAGAGACCCAGTACTTC.

The sample holds one count of this clone. V gene TRBV3-1 (or the pseudogene TRBV3-2) combines with J gene TRBJ1-5; D is perhaps TRBD1 (5 bases). Trimming removed 0 bases from V and 5 bases from J, with 11 bases in between. The CDR3 sequence is 15 residues long. Germline CDR1 LGHDT, CDR2 YNNKEL (reference sequence). CDR3: CASSQDSGSHQPQHF. The CDR3 DNA sequence: TGTGCCAGCAGCCAAGATTCAGGGTCGCATCAGCCCCAGCATTTT.

The chain carries TRBV3-1 (or the pseudogene TRBV3-2) and TRBJ2-1, with D possibly matching TRBD2 (5 bases). Trimming took off 2 bases at V and 1 base at J, with 6 bases between the two ends. CDR1 and CDR2 from the germline V gene are LGHDT and YNNKEL (reference sequence). The CDR3 covers 14 residues. The CDR3 bases are TGTGCCAGCAGCCAAAGCGGTTCCTACAATGAGCAGTTCTTC. Protein product: CASSQSGSYNEQFF.

V is TRBV2 and J is TRBJ1-2, with 8 bases that match TRBD1. The CDR3 contains 13 residues. Germline loops: CDR1 SNHLY, CDR2 FYNNEI. Trimming took 6 bases from V and 6 from J; bases not matched to a gene: 6. For the CDR3, the DNA is TGTGCCAGCAGATCTGGACAGGGTCATGGCTACACCTTC. It encodes CASRSGQGHGYTF.

This chain links TRBV18 with TRBJ1-1; D is undetermined. Germline V gene data show CDR1 as KGHSH and CDR2 as LQKENI. CDR3 length: 15 residues. V lost 0 bases and J lost 6, with 14 bases in between. CDR3 nucleotides: TGTGCCAGCTCACCACCGGCGAGGGTTGGAGCTGAAGCTTTCTTT. This translates into CASSPPARVGAEAFF.

CDR3 coding DNA: TGTGCCAGCTCACCAAGGACAGGTGCTTTCTCCTATGGCTACACCTTC. Amino acid sequence: CASSPRTGAFSYGYTF. The rearrangement uses TRBV18 and TRBJ1-2; TRBD1 matches at 7 bases. Trimming took 2 bases from V and 4 from J; bases not matched to a gene: 10. The germline gives CDR1 KGHSH, CDR2 LQKENI. The CDR3 loop spans 16 amino acids.